This is a list of T cell receptor beta chains from one sample in a study of T-cell reconstitution after alpha-beta-depleted transplantation in children. TCRdb re-analysed the PCR reads in MiXCR, keeping a single row per CDR3 protein. The sample records about 540,000 distinct CDR3 sequences, approximately 20% being singletons. The material was PBMCs from the stem cell graft donor, obtained from the stem cell graft. These receptors came from a human donor who donated a stem cell graft to a child with acute lymphoblastic leukemia. Each CDR3 is given with its conserved first and last residue. Each record gives: clone size, D gene, V gene, J gene, CDR3 protein, CDR3 DNA. D genes are given only for firm matches. Rows give clone size only sometimes, using once, few, many, or a class for an expanded clone.

>few|NA|TRBV29-1|TRBJ2-1
CSARGYEQFF
TGCAGCGCCAGGGGCTATGAGCAGTTCTTC
>NA|NA|TRBV24-1|TRBJ2-5
CATSDLYTGKAQETQYF
TGTGCCACCAGTGATCTATACACCGGGAAAGCCCAAGAGACCCAGTACTTC
>few|TRBD2|TRBV6-1|TRBJ2-1
CASSPSGMFDNEQFF
TGTGCCAGCAGCCCGAGCGGGATGTTCGACAATGAGCAGTTCTTC
>NA|TRBD2|TRBV7-6|TRBJ2-1
CASSQNLAEFYNEQFF
TGTGCCAGCAGCCAAAACCTAGCGGAGTTCTACAATGAGCAGTTCTTC
>NA|TRBD1|TRBV7-9|TRBJ2-2
CASSPLNRGNTGELFF
TGTGCCAGCAGCCCTCTAAACAGGGGAAACACCGGGGAGCTGTTTTTT
>few|TRBD1|TRBV5-1|TRBJ2-1
CASSAGTGVYNEQFF
TGCGCCAGCAGCGCCGGGACAGGGGTTTACAATGAGCAGTTCTTC
>NA|NA|TRBV20-1|TRBJ2-1
CSAGAAGHPYNEQFF
TGCAGTGCTGGTGCGGCGGGACACCCCTACAATGAGCAGTTCTTC
>NA|NA|TRBV18|TRBJ2-5
CASRDSRQETQYF
TGTGCCAGCCGTGACAGTCGCCAAGAGACCCAGTACTTC
>few|TRBD1|TRBV19|TRBJ2-7
CASSIEGQGTYEQYF
TGTGCCAGTAGTATAGAGGGACAGGGGACCTACGAGCAGTACTTC
>NA|NA|TRBV20-1|TRBJ2-3
CSAGQTGSTDTQYF
TGCAGTGCTGGTCAGACAGGCAGCACAGATACGCAGTATTTT
>few|TRBD1|TRBV3-1|TRBJ2-1
CASSLQGVSYNEQFF
TGTGCCAGCAGCCTGCAGGGGGTATCCTACAATGAGCAGTTCTTC
>few|NA|TRBV12-3/TRBV12-4|TRBJ1-2
CASSLGAGTNF
TGTGCCAGCAGTTTAGGCGCAGGGACCAACTTC
>NA|TRBD1|TRBV5-5|TRBJ1-6
CASSPNRGPYNSPLHF
TGTGCCAGCAGCCCGAACAGGGGCCCCTATAATTCACCCCTCCACTTT
>NA|TRBD1|TRBV5-5|TRBJ2-7
CASSSGTGGFRDEQYF
TGTGCCAGCAGCTCCGGGACAGGGGGCTTTCGGGACGAGCAGTACTTC
>NA|TRBD1|TRBV18|TRBJ2-1
CASSPLQGAHNEQFF
TGTGCCAGCTCACCCTTACAGGGGGCCCACAATGAGCAGTTCTTC
>few|NA|TRBV20-1|TRBJ2-6
CSARDPWKDFVSGANVLTF
TGCAGTGCTAGAGATCCATGGAAGGACTTCGTCTCTGGGGCCAACGTCCTGACTTTC
>NA|TRBD2|TRBV20-1|TRBJ2-1
CSARDQREWTSGFNEQFF
TGCAGTGCTAGAGATCAGAGAGAATGGACTAGCGGGTTCAATGAGCAGTTCTTC
>NA|NA|TRBV20-1|TRBJ1-6
CSAREGSAYNSPLHF
TGCAGTGCCAGAGAAGGTTCAGCTTATAATTCACCCCTCCACTTT
>NA|TRBD1|TRBV7-9|TRBJ2-3
CASSPDRVADTQYF
TGTGCCAGCAGCCCAGACAGGGTTGCAGATACGCAGTATTTT
>NA|TRBD2|TRBV27|TRBJ2-1
CASSFFPGGPENEQFF
TGTGCCAGCAGTTTCTTCCCGGGAGGGCCGGAGAATGAGCAGTTCTTC
>NA|NA|TRBV5-1|TRBJ2-4
CASSLGETAKNIQYF
TGCGCCAGCAGCTTGGGAGAAACGGCCAAAAACATTCAGTACTTC
>NA|NA|TRBV12-3/TRBV12-4|TRBJ2-1
CASSKGGSVPYNEQFF
TGTGCCAGCAGCAAGGGGGGCTCTGTCCCCTACAATGAGCAGTTCTTC
>few|NA|TRBV5-1|TRBJ2-2
CASSGGPMNTGELFF
TGCGCCAGCAGCGGGGGACCAATGAACACCGGGGAGCTGTTTTTT
>NA|NA|TRBV7-9|TRBJ1-4
CASSLDGRTKGIF
TGTGCCAGCAGCTTAGACGGTCGGACAAAGGGGATTTTT